Listed here are 21 T cell receptor beta chains from one sample, sequenced in a study of blood T cell repertoires in COVID-19. The assay was immunoSEQ multiplex PCR, and TCRdb's table has in-frame clones only and misses some. The data hold under 250,000 clones, with around 82% observed a single time. The sample taken for sequencing was peripheral blood. Every receptor here comes from a man aged 45-60 years with active or convalescent COVID-19.

The chain links TRBV7-2 to TRBJ2-4, with TRBD2 matching over 13 bases. The CDR3 covers 16 residues. J gave up 7 bases and V 2 bases, and 5 bases lay outside the gene matches. Germline V lookup: CDR1 SGHTA, CDR2 FQGNSA. Here the CDR3 reads CASSLPGLAGQNIQYF. CDR3 bases: TGTGCCAGCAGCTTACCGGGACTAGCGGGGCAGAACATTCAGTACTTC.

The table lists this clone with a few counts. The chain combines TRBV6-5 with TRBJ2-7; possibly TRBD1 for D (6 bases). Deletions cut 8 bases from V and 5 bases from J, with 10 bases between. CDR3 length: 11 residues. The germline V gene encodes CDR1 MNHEY and CDR2 SVGAGI. CDR3 nucleotide sequence: TGTGCCAGCCAAAGGGGGAACGAGCAGTACTTC. Translation: CASQRGNEQYF.

The chain carries TRBV5-1 and TRBJ2-1; the match to TRBD2 covers 9 bases. J lost 8 bases, V lost 2 bases, and 8 bases had no gene match. The CDR3 length is 15 residues. The germline gives CDR1 SGHRS, CDR2 YFSETQ. CDR3 region: CASSFGSGGWDEQFF. The CDR3 bases are TGCGCCAGCAGCTTTGGTAGCGGGGGATGGGATGAGCAGTTCTTC.

The chain joins TRBV4-1 to TRBJ2-1; D possibly corresponds to TRBD2 (5 bases). With 0 bases removed from V and 8 bases from J, the gap between germline ends came to 17 bases. The germline V gene has CDR1 MGHRA and CDR2 YSYEKL. This CDR3 contains 16 residues. CDR3 sequence: CASSQERGEKAYEQFF. For the CDR3, the DNA is TGCGCCAGCAGCCAAGAACGTGGGGAGAAGGCCTATGAGCAGTTCTTC.

Details on this clone: A read error may produce the germline difference seen at one junction end. The J gene is TRBJ2-7, the V gene TRBV6-6; TRBD1 agrees at 12 bases. Germline CDR1 reads MNHNY; CDR2 reads SVGAGI (reference sequence). CDR3 size: 16 residues. The CDR3 is CASSRPGTGGSHEQYF. The CDR3 DNA is TGTGCCAGCAGTCGACCCGGGACAGGGGGCTCCCACGAGCAGTACTTC.

Here the CDR3 reads CASQSDRIDQPQHF. In DNA form, the CDR3 reads TGTGCCAGCCAATCGGACAGGATAGATCAGCCCCAGCATTTT. The chain uses TRBV19 and TRBJ1-5; TRBD1 matches 7 bases. Trimming removed 9 bases from V and 5 bases from J; junction bases left unmatched: 10. This CDR3 contains 14 residues. Per germline, CDR1 LNHDA and CDR2 SQIVND (reference sequence). Supplemented by reference TRBV19 and TRBJ1-5, the full variable domain reads DGGITQSPKYLFRKEGQNVTLSCEQNLNHDAMYWYRQDPGQGLRLIYYSQIVNDFQKGDIAEGYSVSREKKESFPLTVTSAQKNPTAFYLCASQSDRIDQPQHFGDGTRLSIL.

The gene calls are TRBV7-2 and TRBJ2-7; 9 bases line up with TRBD2. J lost 0 bases, V lost 6 bases, and 6 bases had no gene match. The V gene's germline CDR1 is SGHTA and CDR2 FQGNSA. The CDR3 is made up of 15 amino acids. The CDR3 spells CASRAGGPSSYEQYF. Here the CDR3 DNA reads TGTGCCAGCAGGGCGGGGGGGCCGAGCTCCTACGAGCAGTACTTC.

The chain has TRBV5-1 and TRBJ1-1; D perhaps matches TRBD1 (6 bases). V was cut by 2 bases and J by 6 bases, with 11 bases left in between. CDR1 is SGHRS and CDR2 is YFSETQ in the germline V gene. This CDR3 has 13 amino acids. CDR3: CASSFRGSAEAFF. The DNA for the CDR3 is TGCGCCAGCAGCTTTAGGGGGTCGGCTGAAGCTTTCTTT.

The rearrangement links TRBV15 to TRBJ1-4, with D maybe TRBD1 (6 bases). V gave up 1 base and J gave up 4 bases, with 19 bases separating them. Looked up from germline, CDR1 is LNHNV and CDR2 is YYDKDF (reference sequence). There are 18 residues in the CDR3. In DNA, the CDR3 is TGTGCCACCAGCAGAGGTTGGGGACCGGACAGCTTTAATGAAAAACTGTTTTTT. Encoded protein: CATSRGWGPDSFNEKLFF. The entire variable domain, with the rest obtained from reference TRBV15 and TRBJ1-4, is as follows: DAMVIQNPRYQVTQFGKPVTLSCSQTLNHNVMYWYQQKSSQAPKLLFHYYDKDFNNEADTPDNFQSRRPNTSFCFLDIRSPGLGDTAMYLCATSRGWGPDSFNEKLFFGSGTQLSVL.

This chain connects TRBV29-1 to TRBJ1-2; D gene ambiguous. The CDR3 consists of 12 residues. Germline CDR1 and CDR2: SQVTM and ANQGSEA. With 4 bases removed from V and 7 bases from J, the gap between germline ends came to 13 bases. The CDR3 nucleotides are TGCAGCGTTGCGATCGTAGGAGGTGGCTACACCTTC. Encoded protein: CSVAIVGGGYTF.

J is TRBJ1-3 and V is TRBV3-1 (or the pseudogene TRBV3-2); tentatively, D is TRBD1 (6 bases). V lost 2 bases and J 0 bases, leaving 11 bases between the germline ends. Germline V gene lookup returns CDR1 LGHDT and CDR2 YNNKEL (reference sequence). The CDR3 sequence is 16 residues long. CDR3 amino acids: CASSQWGGASGNTIYF. Here the CDR3 DNA reads TGTGCCAGCAGCCAATGGGGGGGGGCCTCTGGAAACACCATATATTTT.

This rearrangement joins TRBV19 to TRBJ1-5; 9 bases match TRBD1. Germline CDR1 reads LNHDA; CDR2 reads SQIVND (reference sequence). The V segment lost 2 bases and the J segment 5 bases; nucleotides outside the gene matches: 10. The CDR3 loop spans 17 amino acids. The CDR3 is CASSIWTGAGGDQPQHF. Written as DNA, the CDR3 is TGTGCCAGTAGTATATGGACAGGGGCCGGGGGGGATCAGCCCCAGCATTTT. The full variable domain, completed using reference TRBV19 and TRBJ1-5, is DGGITQSPKYLFRKEGQNVTLSCEQNLNHDAMYWYRQDPGQGLRLIYYSQIVNDFQKGDIAEGYSVSREKKESFPLTVTSAQKNPTAFYLCASSIWTGAGGDQPQHFGDGTRLSIL.

The chain carries TRBV6-5 and TRBJ2-3, with D unresolved. The CDR3 runs 13 residues. The germline V gene has CDR1 MNHEY and CDR2 SVGAGI. The V end was cut by 8 bases, the J end by 4 bases, with 13 bases between. The CDR3 loop reads CASRLLVADTQYF. The CDR3 DNA sequence: TGTGCCAGCCGCCTTTTAGTGGCAGATACGCAGTATTTT.

The V call is TRBV9, the J call TRBJ2-1; D is unresolved. The germline V and J ends were trimmed by 2 bases and 5 bases, with 8 bases remaining between them. This CDR3 spans 13 amino acids. CDR1 and CDR2 from the germline V gene are SGDLS and YYNGEE. CDR3 amino acids: CASSVGPNNEQFF. CDR3 in DNA: TGTGCCAGCAGCGTTGGGCCTAACAATGAGCAGTTCTTC.

This clone has a single count. The V and J genes are TRBV6-1 and TRBJ1-1, with D perhaps TRBD1 (6 bases). CDR1 is MNHNS, CDR2 SASEGT, per germline. The CDR3 sequence is 14 residues long. V was shortened by 2 bases and J by 6 bases, with 13 bases between the two germline ends. The CDR3 nucleotides are TGTGCCAGCAGTGAAAGGGGGGCGGGGGCTGAAGCTTTCTTT. Protein: CASSERGAGAEAFF.

J is TRBJ1-1 and V is TRBV19, with D possibly TRBD1 on 6 matching bases. V was trimmed by 4 bases and J by 7 bases, leaving 16 bases between them. CDR1 and CDR2 from the germline V gene are LNHDA and SQIVND (reference sequence). The CDR3 extends over 14 amino acids. DNA for the CDR3: TGTGCCAGTAGTACCGGGACATCTGGACGTGAAGCTTTCTTT. It codes for CASSTGTSGREAFF.

V usage is TRBV5-5 and J usage is TRBJ2-7; D possibly corresponds to TRBD2 (6 bases). V shed 4 bases and J shed 3 bases, with 14 bases lying between them. CDR3 length: 14 residues. Germline V lookup: CDR1 SGHKS, CDR2 YYEKEE (reference sequence). CDR3 in DNA: TGTGCCAGCAGCCCTTCATCGGGGGTCTACGAGCAGTACTTC. Protein sequence: CASSPSSGVYEQYF.

The V gene is TRBV2, the J gene TRBJ1-5, with 10 bases matching TRBD1. Per the germline V gene, CDR1 is SNHLY and CDR2 is FYNNEI. Trimming took 7 bases from V and 4 from J; bases not matched to a gene: 7. The CDR3 spans 15 residues. CDR3 sequence: CASTRDRGGNQPQHF. DNA for the CDR3: TGTGCCAGCACCAGGGACAGGGGAGGGAATCAGCCCCAGCATTTT.

This clone was observed a single time. V and J are TRBV4-1 and TRBJ2-3; unclear D gene. Trimming shortened V by 2 bases and J by 3 bases, and 12 bases separated the two germline ends. The germline V gene encodes CDR1 MGHRA and CDR2 YSYEKL. This CDR3 contains 15 residues. CDR3 loop: CASSQMAVLTDTQYF. In DNA form, the CDR3 reads TGCGCCAGCAGCCAAATGGCGGTCCTAACAGATACGCAGTATTTT.

The chain uses TRBV21-1 and TRBJ2-2; the D call of TRBD1 is as the table states it, not checked on the DNA. TRBV21-1 is a pseudogene. CDR3 length: 15 residues. In DNA, the CDR3 is TGTGCCAGCGACCGGACAGGTCCCAACACCGGGGAGCTGTTTTTT. This codes for CASDRTGPNTGELFF.

This clone was recorded once. This chain links TRBV25-1 with TRBJ1-1, with 8 bases identical to TRBD1. After removal of 1 base from V and 3 bases from J, the junction contained 7 bases not matched to a gene. CDR3 length: 16 amino acids. Looked up from germline, CDR1 is MGHDK and CDR2 is SYGVNS. In nucleotides, the CDR3 is TGTGCCAGCAGTGAATCGGGCAGGGGGCGGGACACTGAAGCTTTCTTT. The encoded protein is CASSESGRGRDTEAFF.